This T cell receptor (beta chain) was obtained from a study of CDR3 diversity in severe acne. CDR1 SNHLY and CDR2 FYNNEI come from the germline V gene. V lost 4 bases and J 3 bases, leaving 9 bases between the germline ends. The CDR3 is 13 amino acids. TCRdb processed the PCR reads anew with MiXCR; each CDR3 protein has one entry. The table has around 91,000 distinct CDR3 sequences, under 65% seen once; the top ten hold roughly an eighth. This TCR was sampled from a male donor in good health, without acne. This chain links TRBV2 with TRBJ1-1; D might be TRBD1 (5 bases). The specimen was blood. CDR3 residues: CASSAGGYTEAFF. CDR3 nucleotides: TGTGCCAGCAGTGCGGGGGGGTACACTGAAGCTTTCTTT.